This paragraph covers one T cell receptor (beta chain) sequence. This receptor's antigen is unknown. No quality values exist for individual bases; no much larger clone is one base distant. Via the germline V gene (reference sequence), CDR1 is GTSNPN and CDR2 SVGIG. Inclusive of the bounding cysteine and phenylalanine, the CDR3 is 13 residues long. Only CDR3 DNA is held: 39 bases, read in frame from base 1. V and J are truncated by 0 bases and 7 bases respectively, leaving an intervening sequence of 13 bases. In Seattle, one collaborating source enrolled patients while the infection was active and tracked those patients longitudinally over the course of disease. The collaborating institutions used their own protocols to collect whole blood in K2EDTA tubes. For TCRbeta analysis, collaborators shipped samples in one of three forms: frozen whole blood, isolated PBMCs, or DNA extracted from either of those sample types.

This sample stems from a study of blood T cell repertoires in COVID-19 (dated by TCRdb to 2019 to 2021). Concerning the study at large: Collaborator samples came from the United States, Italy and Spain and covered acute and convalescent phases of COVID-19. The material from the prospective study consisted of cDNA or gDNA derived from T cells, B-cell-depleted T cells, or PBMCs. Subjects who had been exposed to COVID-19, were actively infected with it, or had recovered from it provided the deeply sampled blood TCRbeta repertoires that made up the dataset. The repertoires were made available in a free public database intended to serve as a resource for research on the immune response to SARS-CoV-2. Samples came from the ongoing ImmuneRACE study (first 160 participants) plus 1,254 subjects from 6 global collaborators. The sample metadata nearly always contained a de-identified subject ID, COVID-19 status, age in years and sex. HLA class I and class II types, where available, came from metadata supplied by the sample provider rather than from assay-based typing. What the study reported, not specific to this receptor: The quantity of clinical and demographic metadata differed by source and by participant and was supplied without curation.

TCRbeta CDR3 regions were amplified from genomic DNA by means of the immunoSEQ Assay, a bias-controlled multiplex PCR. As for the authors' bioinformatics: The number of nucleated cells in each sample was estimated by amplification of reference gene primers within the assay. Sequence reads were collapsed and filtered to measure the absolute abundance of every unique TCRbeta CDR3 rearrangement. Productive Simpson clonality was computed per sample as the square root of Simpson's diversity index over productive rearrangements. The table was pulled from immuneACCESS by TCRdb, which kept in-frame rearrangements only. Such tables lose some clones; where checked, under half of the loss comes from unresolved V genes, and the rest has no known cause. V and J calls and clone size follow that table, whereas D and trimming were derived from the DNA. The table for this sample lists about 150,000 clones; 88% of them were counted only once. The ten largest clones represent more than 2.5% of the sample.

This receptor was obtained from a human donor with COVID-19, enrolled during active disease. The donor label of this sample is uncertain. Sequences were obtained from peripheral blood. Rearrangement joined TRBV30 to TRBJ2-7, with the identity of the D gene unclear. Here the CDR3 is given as CAWSVKAVREQYF. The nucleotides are TGTGCCTGGAGTGTAAAGGCGGTTAGAGAGCAGTACTTC.